The 15 T cell receptor beta chains below were found in one sample sequenced in a study of blood T cell repertoires in COVID-19. Sequencing was performed with immunoSEQ multiplex PCR; in TCRdb, only in-frame clones are kept and a portion is missing. The sample yields over 350,000 clones, roughly 88% seen once. The sample comprised PBMCs or T cells enriched from blood (not recorded which). All receptors derive from a woman aged 25 to 39 with acute COVID-19.

The V call is TRBV5-1, the J call TRBJ2-1, with TRBD2 matching 8 bases. This CDR3 region has 15 residues. Losses at the gene ends were 4 bases for V and 1 base for J; bases not matched to a gene: 4. Per germline, CDR1 SGHRS and CDR2 YFSETQ. CDR3: CASSAAGGSYNEQFF. Here the CDR3 DNA reads TGCGCCAGCAGCGCGGCGGGGGGATCCTACAATGAGCAGTTCTTC.

The chain recombines TRBV10-1 with TRBJ2-3, with 7 bases that match TRBD1. Germline CDR1 reads WNHNN; CDR2 reads SYGVQD (reference sequence). The CDR3 spans 17 residues. J gave up 2 bases and V 1 base, and 9 bases lay outside the gene matches. The CDR3 bases are TGCGCCAGCAGTGAGTGGGACAGTCCCCGATCCACAGATACGCAGTATTTT. Translation gives CASSEWDSPRSTDTQYF.

The chain joins TRBV24-1 to TRBJ1-2, with 9 nucleotides matching TRBD1. CDR1 is KGHDR and CDR2 is SFDVKD in the germline V gene. The junction had 2 bases not matched to a gene; V was cut back by 2 bases and J by 2 bases. The CDR3 is made up of 15 amino acids. The CDR3, as DNA: TGTGCCACCAGTGATTCCGGACAGGGGAACTATGGCTACACCTTC. Amino acid sequence: CATSDSGQGNYGYTF.

The V and J genes are TRBV19 and TRBJ2-3; 10 bases align to TRBD2. Germline lookup yields CDR1 LNHDA and CDR2 SQIVND (reference sequence). V dropped 3 bases and J dropped 0; count of bases not matched to a gene: 12. The CDR3 is 19 amino acids. The CDR3 region has the DNA TGTGCCAGTAGTATGTTCGGCGGGAGTAGCGGGGGGAGCACAGATACGCAGTATTTT. It encodes CASSMFGGSSGGSTDTQYF.

The chain joins TRBV5-1 to TRBJ2-7; a possible D gene is TRBD1 (5 bases). Between the trimmed V and J ends, which lost 5 bases and 0 bases, there was a span of 15 bases. Per the germline V gene, CDR1 is SGHRS and CDR2 is YFSETQ. The CDR3 sequence is 15 residues long. The CDR3 reads CASRVGAGISYEQYF. CDR3 bases: TGCGCCAGCAGGGTTGGGGCAGGGATCTCCTACGAGCAGTACTTC.

This sequence joins TRBV20-1 and TRBJ1-1, with TRBD1 matching 7 bases. The CDR3 totals 19 residues. With V trimmed by 3 bases and J by 2 bases, 21 bases remained unmatched. The germline gives CDR1 DFQATT, CDR2 SNEGSKA (reference sequence). CDR3 in amino acids: CSASIVSGSTGTLNTEAFF. The CDR3 DNA is TGCAGTGCTAGTATAGTTAGTGGATCGACAGGGACCTTAAACACTGAAGCTTTCTTT.

The chain carries TRBV7-9 and TRBJ1-1; D might be TRBD1 (5 bases). Germline V gene lookup returns CDR1 SEHNR and CDR2 FQNEAQ (reference sequence). The CDR3 totals 12 residues. V lost 3 bases, J lost 7 bases, and 9 bases lay in between. The CDR3 DNA reads as TGTGCCAGCAGCTTCAGGGTGGATGAAGCTTTCTTT. This encodes CASSFRVDEAFF. The full variable domain, completed using reference TRBV7-9 and TRBJ1-1, is DTGVSQNPRHKITKRGQNVTFRCDPISEHNRLYWYRQTLGQGPEFLTYFQNEAQLEKSRLLSDRFSAERPKGSFSTLEIQRTEQGDSAMYLCASSFRVDEAFFGQGTRLTVV.

The rearrangement joins TRBV10-3 to TRBJ2-7; TRBD1 aligns across 7 bases. Per the germline V gene, CDR1 is ENHRY and CDR2 is SYGVKD. This CDR3 contains 14 residues. The J segment lost 0 bases and the V segment lost 4 bases, leaving 3 bases of the junction unmatched. In nucleotides, the CDR3 is TGTGCCATCAGTGCAGGGACAGACTCCTACGAGCAGTACTTC. Its translation is CAISAGTDSYEQYF.

With regard to this clone: The same CDR3 can be traced to other DNA sequences in this sample. The rearrangement uses TRBV5-1 and TRBJ1-6; 10 bases match TRBD1. CDR3 length: 14 residues. Germline-derived CDR1 and CDR2 are SGHRS and YFSETQ. J was trimmed by 7 bases and V by 4 bases; bases with no gene match: 2. The CDR3 is CASSPGQGNSPLHF. Here the CDR3 DNA reads TGCGCCAGCAGCCCGGGACAGGGGAATTCACCCCTCCACTTT.

This chain connects TRBV2 to TRBJ2-7; TRBD2 aligns across 14 bases. Germline V gene lookup returns CDR1 SNHLY and CDR2 FYNNEI. The CDR3 has 16 residues. V lost 4 bases to trimming and J lost 0 bases; unmatched junction nucleotides: 2. The CDR3 region is CASSGTSGGHSYEQYF. DNA for the CDR3: TGTGCCAGCAGTGGGACTAGCGGGGGGCACTCCTACGAGCAGTACTTC.

The gene calls are TRBV7-2 and TRBJ1-2; 7 bases agree with TRBD1. The J segment lost 6 bases and the V segment lost 3 bases, leaving 7 bases of the junction unmatched. In germline, CDR1 is SGHTA, CDR2 FQGNSA. The CDR3 loop spans 14 amino acids. The CDR3, as DNA: TGTGCCAGCAGCTTTCTTGGGACAGAAGATGGCTACACCTTC. Its protein product is CASSFLGTEDGYTF.

In this sample, this clone turned up a few times. This chain joins TRBV24-1 and TRBJ2-3; D is possibly TRBD1 (5 bases). CDR1 KGHDR and CDR2 SFDVKD come from the germline V gene. V was trimmed by 6 bases and J by 4 bases, leaving 10 bases between them. The CDR3 runs 13 residues. In DNA form, the CDR3 reads TGTGCCACCAGTCGGGCAGGGTCAGATACGCAGTATTTT. This encodes CATSRAGSDTQYF.

The rearrangement joins TRBV7-2 to TRBJ2-7; tentatively, D is TRBD2 (6 bases). Germline V CDR1 and CDR2: SGHTA, FQGNSA. The CDR3 consists of 12 residues. Trimming cost V 5 bases and J 6 bases, with 11 bases left between them. CDR3 sequence: CASSRGTGEQYF. The CDR3 DNA reads as TGTGCCAGCAGCCGGGGGACGGGCGAGCAGTACTTC.

The CDR3 DNA is TGTGCCAGCAGTGAATATGGCAATCAGCCCCAGCATTTT. Residues: CASSEYGNQPQHF. This chain connects TRBV6-1 to TRBJ1-5, with D unresolved. CDR1 MNHNS and CDR2 SASEGT come from the germline V gene. The CDR3 loop spans 13 amino acids. Trimming cost V 2 bases and J 2 bases, with 4 bases left between them.

This clone was seen a single time. The chain has TRBV4-1 and TRBJ1-4, with D perhaps matching TRBD1 (6 bases). CDR1 and CDR2 (germline): MGHRA, YSYEKL. The CDR3 runs to 16 residues. With 4 bases removed from V and 5 bases from J, the gap between germline ends came to 17 bases. CDR3 protein: CASSRQSQGQNEKLFF. The CDR3 nucleotides are TGCGCCAGCAGCCGGCAAAGTCAGGGGCAGAATGAAAAACTGTTTTTT.